Below, 14 T cell receptor beta chains from the same sample are listed, as sequenced in a study of T cells expressing NK-cell markers. For each CDR3 protein, TCRdb gives one entry from its re-call of the 5' RACE reads, without DNA. The sample's table shows 500,000 to 700,000 distinct CDR3 sequences. Material: blood T cells: a sorted CD56 or NKG2C T cell subset, CD4+ or CD8+ T cells, or bulk PBMC T cells (not recorded which). Receptor source: a man aged 18 to 29 in good health.

The gene calls are TRBV12-3 or TRBV12-4 and TRBJ2-1. This CDR3 comprises 12 residues. This CDR3 reads CASSPFQAEQFF.

V is TRBV6-5 and J is TRBJ1-5. Looked up from germline, CDR1 is MNHEY and CDR2 is SVGAGI. This CDR3 is built from 15 residues. CDR3 loop: CASSYPQHSNQPQHF.

CDR3 amino acids: CASSPTGSATYNEQFF. The chain links TRBV6-5 to TRBJ2-1. Germline V gene data show CDR1 as MNHEY and CDR2 as SVGAGI. The CDR3 extends over 16 amino acids.

The chain's CDR3 is CASSPWTDSYEQYF. V is TRBV13 and J is TRBJ2-7. Germline CDR1 is PRHDT and CDR2 is FYEKMQ (reference sequence). This CDR3 spans 14 amino acids. Full variable domain (rest looked up from reference TRBV13 and TRBJ2-7): AAGVIQSPRHLIKEKRETATLKCYPIPRHDTVYWYQQGPGQDPQFLISFYEKMQSDKGSIPDRFSAQQFSDYHSELNMSSLELGDSALYFCASSPWTDSYEQYFGPGTRLTVT.

The chain combines TRBV29-1 with TRBJ1-5; TCRdb's D call of TRBD1 is untestable without DNA. This CDR3 has 13 amino acids. CDR1 is SQVTM, CDR2 ANQGSEA, per germline. Here the CDR3 reads CSVRQGKDQPQHF.

The gene calls are TRBV5-5 and TRBJ2-7; the TCRdb D gene call, TRBD2, has no DNA to confirm it. Germline CDR1 and CDR2: SGHKS and YYEKEE (reference sequence). The CDR3 is 16 residues long. The CDR3 region is CASSLVNPGVVYEQYF.

The CDR3 region is CASTADRGNEQYF. The chain is built from TRBV2 and TRBJ2-7; TCRdb's D call of TRBD1 is untestable without DNA. Germline V gene data show CDR1 as SNHLY and CDR2 as FYNNEI. This CDR3 region has 13 residues.

V and J are TRBV19 and TRBJ2-1. Germline V gene lookup returns CDR1 LNHDA and CDR2 SQIVND (reference sequence). The CDR3 is 13 residues long. The CDR3 loop reads CASTDLNYNEQFF.

The chain couples TRBV20-1 to TRBJ2-2. The germline V gene has CDR1 DFQATT and CDR2 SNEGSKA (reference sequence). The length of the CDR3 is 14 residues. CDR3 amino acids: CSARSHSGTGELFF.

The gene calls are TRBV2 and TRBJ1-2; TCRdb indicates TRBD1, and absent DNA this call remains unverified. The germline V gene has CDR1 SNHLY and CDR2 FYNNEI. The CDR3 totals 13 residues. CDR3 sequence reads: CASTATGGRGYTF. Based on the CDR3 plus reference TRBV2 and TRBJ1-2, the full variable domain is EPEVTQTPSHQVTQMGQEVILRCVPISNHLYFYWYRQILGQKVEFLVSFYNNEISEKSEIFDDQFSVERPDGSNFTLKIRSTKLEDSAMYFCASTATGGRGYTFGSGTRLTVV.

This chain's CDR3 is CASSSAEAAPNEQFF. This chain uses TRBV28 with TRBJ2-1; the TCRdb D gene call, TRBD2, has no DNA to confirm it. CDR1 is MDHEN, CDR2 SYDVKM, per germline. The CDR3 has 15 amino acids. Looking up the rest from reference TRBV28 and TRBJ2-1 gives the full variable domain: DVKVTQSSRYLVKRTGEKVFLECVQDMDHENMFWYRQDPGLGLRLIYFSYDVKMKEKGDIPEGYSVSREKKERFSLILESASTNQTSMYLCASSSAEAAPNEQFFGPGTRLTVL.

J is TRBJ2-3 and V is TRBV20-1; TCRdb designates TRBD2, a call that cannot be tested without DNA. The germline V gene encodes CDR1 DFQATT and CDR2 SNEGSKA (reference sequence). The CDR3 length is 16 residues. CDR3 loop: CSAIAVVGGLTDTQYF.

The CDR3: CASSLAWTEVETQYF. The V and J genes are TRBV5-1 and TRBJ2-5; TCRdb outputs TRBD2, but without DNA this stays unchecked. This CDR3 comprises 15 residues. CDR1 is SGHRS, CDR2 YFSETQ, per germline.

The V call is TRBV27, the J call TRBJ1-5; TCRdb's D call, TRBD1, is unchecked because there is no DNA. This CDR3 is 15 amino acids long. Germline assignment: CDR1 MNHEY and CDR2 SMNVEV (reference sequence). CDR3: CASSLSTGHGQPQHF.